This T cell receptor beta chain was recorded in a study of blood T cell repertoires in COVID-19 (dated by TCRdb to the early 2020s). Context from the whole study: Samples from collaborators originated in the United States, Italy and Spain and spanned both the acute and convalescent phases of COVID-19. The material from the prospective study consisted of cDNA or gDNA derived from T cells, B-cell-depleted T cells, or PBMCs. Deeply sampled blood TCRbeta repertoires from subjects exposed to, actively infected with, or recovered from COVID-19 were included in the dataset. The repertoires were released in a freely available public database meant as a resource for research on the immune response to SARS-CoV-2. The samples were drawn from two sources: the first 160 participants of the ongoing ImmuneRACE study, and 1,254 subjects contributed by 6 global collaborators. A de-identified subject ID, COVID-19 status, age in years and sex were almost always included in the sample metadata. Where HLA class I and class II types were available, the types were taken from metadata supplied by the sample provider, not from assay-based typing. General conclusions and limits of the study: How much clinical and demographic metadata was included differed by source and by participant, and the metadata was provided uncurated.

Collaborating institutions collected whole blood in K2EDTA tubes following their own protocols. For TCRbeta analysis, collaborators shipped samples as frozen whole blood, isolated PBMCs, or DNA extracted from either of those sample types. V gives up 5 bases and J gives up 4 bases, and the segment between their germline ends measures 11 bases. According to the germline V gene (reference sequence), CDR1 reads MNHEY and CDR2 reads SMNVEV. CDR3 length: 13 amino acids, cysteine to phenylalanine. The sequence is cut down to CDR3 DNA, 39 bases in frame from base 1. A note on this clone: What antigen it recognizes has not been identified. No much larger clone is present one base from it, and per-base qualities are unavailable.

The immunoSEQ Assay, a bias-controlled multiplex PCR, was used to amplify TCRbeta CDR3 regions from genomic DNA. The source study handled its data this way. The number of nucleated cells in each sample was estimated by amplification of reference gene primers within the assay. To quantify the absolute abundance of each unique TCRbeta CDR3 rearrangement, sequence reads were collapsed and filtered. For each sample, productive Simpson clonality was calculated as the square root of Simpson's diversity index over productive rearrangements. The immuneACCESS repertoire file appears here via TCRdb, limited to in-frame rearrangements. These files lack a portion of the clones; in checked studies, under half of the deficit traces to unresolved V genes, and the cause of the others is not known. That table supplies the V and J calls and clone size; D and trimming were determined from the DNA. In all, the sample holds around 97,000 clones, and approximately 90% of those were seen once. Jointly, the top ten make up approximately 3.1% of the sample.

This clonotype was sampled from a man over 45 in a cohort sampled during active COVID-19. Sequencing was done on a sample of peripheral blood. This chain is built from TRBV27 and TRBJ2-5, and perhaps TRBD1 as D gene, on 6 matching bases. Here the CDR3 is given as CASSQTGPETQYF. The base sequence is TGTGCCAGCAGTCAGACAGGTCCAGAGACCCAGTACTTC.